The clone carrying this TCR beta chain came up many times. MiXCR, run by TCRdb on the PCR reads, gives a single entry per CDR3 protein. The sample shows approximately 12,000 distinct CDR3 sequences, around half of them seen only once. The data are from a study of tumor-infiltrating lymphocytes in oesophageal squamous cell carcinoma. The TCR was taken from a male donor with esophageal squamous cell carcinoma. Sequenced material: esophageal tumor tissue.

As DNA, the CDR3 is TGTGCCAGCAGCCGGGACCGACCTCTTACAACTAATGAAAAACTGTTTTTT. It translates to CASSRDRPLTTNEKLFF. The rearrangement uses TRBV6-1 and TRBJ1-4, with a tentative D call TRBD1 (5 bases). Trimming cost V 6 bases and J 0 bases, with 17 bases left between them. The CDR3 has 17 amino acids. Germline CDR1 is MNHNS and CDR2 is SASEGT.